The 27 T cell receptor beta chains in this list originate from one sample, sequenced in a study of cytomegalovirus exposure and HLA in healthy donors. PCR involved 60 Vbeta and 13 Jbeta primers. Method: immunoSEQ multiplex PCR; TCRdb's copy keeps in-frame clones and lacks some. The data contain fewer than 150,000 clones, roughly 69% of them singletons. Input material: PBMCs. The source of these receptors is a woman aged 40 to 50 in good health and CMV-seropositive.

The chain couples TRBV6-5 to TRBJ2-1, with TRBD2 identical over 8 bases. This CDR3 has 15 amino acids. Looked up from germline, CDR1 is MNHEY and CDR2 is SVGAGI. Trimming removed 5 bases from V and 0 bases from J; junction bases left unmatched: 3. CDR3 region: CASSVRGVSYNEQFF. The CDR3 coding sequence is TGTGCCAGCAGTGTGCGGGGGGTCTCCTACAATGAGCAGTTCTTC.

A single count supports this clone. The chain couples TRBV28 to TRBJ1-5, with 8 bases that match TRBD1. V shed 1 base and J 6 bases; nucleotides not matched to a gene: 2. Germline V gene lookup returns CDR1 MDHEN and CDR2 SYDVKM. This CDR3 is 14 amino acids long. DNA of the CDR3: TGTGCCAGCAGTTTATCAGGGGGCCTTCAGCCCCAGCATTTT. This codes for CASSLSGGLQPQHF. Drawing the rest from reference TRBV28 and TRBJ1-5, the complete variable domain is DVKVTQSSRYLVKRTGEKVFLECVQDMDHENMFWYRQDPGLGLRLIYFSYDVKMKEKGDIPEGYSVSREKKERFSLILESASTNQTSMYLCASSLSGGLQPQHFGDGTRLSIL.

The CDR3 DNA sequence: TGCAGCGTTGTTCCTAGCGGACATTATTACAATGAGCAGTTCTTC. Residues: CSVVPSGHYYNEQFF. The V and J genes are TRBV29-1 and TRBJ2-1; 7 bases line up with TRBD2. CDR1 and CDR2 (germline): SQVTM, ANQGSEA. V dropped 4 bases and J dropped 4; count of bases not matched to a gene: 10. The CDR3 length is 15 residues.

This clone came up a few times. CDR3 loop: CASSDEGGVTQETQYF. Here the CDR3 DNA reads TGTGCCAGCAGCGACGAAGGGGGGGTGACCCAAGAGACCCAGTACTTC. V gene TRBV7-9 combines with J gene TRBJ2-5; tentatively, D is TRBD2 (7 bases). Deletions cut 5 bases from V and 1 base from J, with 17 bases between. The CDR3 spans 16 residues. From germline, CDR1 is SEHNR and CDR2 FQNEAQ (reference sequence).

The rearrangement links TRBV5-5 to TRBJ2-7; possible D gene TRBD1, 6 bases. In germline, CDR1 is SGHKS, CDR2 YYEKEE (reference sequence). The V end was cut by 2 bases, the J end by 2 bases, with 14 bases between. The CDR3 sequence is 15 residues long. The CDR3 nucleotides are TGTGCCAGCAGCTTTGCGGTCAGGGGAGCCTACGAGCAGTACTTC. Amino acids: CASSFAVRGAYEQYF.

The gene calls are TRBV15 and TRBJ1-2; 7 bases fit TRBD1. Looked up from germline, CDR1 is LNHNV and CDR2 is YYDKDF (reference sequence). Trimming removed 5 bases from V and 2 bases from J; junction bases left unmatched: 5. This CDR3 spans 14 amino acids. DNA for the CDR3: TGTGCCACCAGCTCGGGACAGCCGAACTATGGCTACACCTTC. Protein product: CATSSGQPNYGYTF. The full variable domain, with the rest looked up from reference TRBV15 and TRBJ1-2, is DAMVIQNPRYQVTQFGKPVTLSCSQTLNHNVMYWYQQKSSQAPKLLFHYYDKDFNNEADTPDNFQSRRPNTSFCFLDIRSPGLGDTAMYLCATSSGQPNYGYTFGSGTRLTVV.

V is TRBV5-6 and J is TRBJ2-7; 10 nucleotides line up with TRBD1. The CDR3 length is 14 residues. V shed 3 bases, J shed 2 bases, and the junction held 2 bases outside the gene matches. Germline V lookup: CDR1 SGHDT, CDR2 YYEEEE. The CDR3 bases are TGTGCCAGCAGCTCCGGGACAGGGGCCTACGAGCAGTACTTC. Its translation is CASSSGTGAYEQYF.

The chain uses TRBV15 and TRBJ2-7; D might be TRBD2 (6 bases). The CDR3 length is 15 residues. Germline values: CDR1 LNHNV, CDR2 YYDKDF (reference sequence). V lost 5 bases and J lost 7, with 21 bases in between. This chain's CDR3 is CATSPFRSTGGEQYF. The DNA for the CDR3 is TGTGCCACCAGCCCCTTTAGATCTACAGGAGGGGAGCAGTACTTC.

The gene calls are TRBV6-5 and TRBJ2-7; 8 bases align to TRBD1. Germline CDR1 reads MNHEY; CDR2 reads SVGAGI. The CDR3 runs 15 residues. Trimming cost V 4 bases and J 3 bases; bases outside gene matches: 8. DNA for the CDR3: TGTGCCAGCAGTTCTGGGACAGGTTGGGGCTACGAGCAGTACTTC. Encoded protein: CASSSGTGWGYEQYF.

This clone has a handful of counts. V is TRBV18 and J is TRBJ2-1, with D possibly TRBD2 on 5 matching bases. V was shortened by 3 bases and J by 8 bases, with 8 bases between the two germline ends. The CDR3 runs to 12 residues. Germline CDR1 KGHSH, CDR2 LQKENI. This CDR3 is CASSPEGDEQFF. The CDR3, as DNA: TGTGCCAGCTCACCCGAGGGAGATGAGCAGTTCTTC. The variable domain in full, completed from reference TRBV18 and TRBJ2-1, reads NAGVMQNPRHLVRRRGQEARLRCSPMKGHSHVYWYRQLPEEGLKFMVYLQKENIIDESGMPKERFSAEFPKEGPSILRIQQVVRGDSAAYFCASSPEGDEQFFGPGTRLTVL.

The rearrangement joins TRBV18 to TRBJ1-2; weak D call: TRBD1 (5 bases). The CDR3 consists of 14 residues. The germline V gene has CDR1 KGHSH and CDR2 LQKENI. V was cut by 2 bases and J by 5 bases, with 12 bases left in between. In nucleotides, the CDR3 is TGTGCCAGCTCACCAGGGGGAGGTACATATGGCTACACCTTC. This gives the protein CASSPGGGTYGYTF.

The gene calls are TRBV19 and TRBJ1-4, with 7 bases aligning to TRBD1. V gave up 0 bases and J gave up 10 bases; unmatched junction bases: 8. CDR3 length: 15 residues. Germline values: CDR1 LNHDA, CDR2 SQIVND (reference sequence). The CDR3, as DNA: TGTGCCAGTAGTATAGAACGCCGGGACAGCGGAAAACTGTTTTTT. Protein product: CASSIERRDSGKLFF.

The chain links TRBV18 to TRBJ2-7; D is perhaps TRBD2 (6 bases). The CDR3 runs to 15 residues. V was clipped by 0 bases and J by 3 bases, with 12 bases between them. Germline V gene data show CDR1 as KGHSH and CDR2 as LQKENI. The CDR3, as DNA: TGTGCCAGCTCACCACCGGGCTTGCGGGGCTACGAGCAGTACTTC. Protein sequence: CASSPPGLRGYEQYF.

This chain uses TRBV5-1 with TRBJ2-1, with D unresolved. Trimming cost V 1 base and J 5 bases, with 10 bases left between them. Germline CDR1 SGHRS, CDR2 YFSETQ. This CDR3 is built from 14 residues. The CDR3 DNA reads TGCGCCAGCAGCTTGCCTACGCTAAACAATGAGCAGTTCTTC. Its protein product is CASSLPTLNNEQFF.

The CDR3 nucleotides are TGCGCCAGCAGGAGGGATCCGAACTATAATTCACCCCTCCACTTT. Its translation is CASRRDPNYNSPLHF. V is TRBV5-1 and J is TRBJ1-6; D remains ambiguous. Germline CDR1 reads SGHRS; CDR2 reads YFSETQ. V was trimmed by 5 bases and J by 3 bases, leaving 12 bases between them. This CDR3 has 15 amino acids.

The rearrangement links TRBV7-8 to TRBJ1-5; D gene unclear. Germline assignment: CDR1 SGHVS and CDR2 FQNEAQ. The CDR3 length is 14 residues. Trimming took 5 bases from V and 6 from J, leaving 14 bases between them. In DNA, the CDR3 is TGTGCCAGCAGCGATGTCCGGGTGGGTCAGCCCCAGCATTTT. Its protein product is CASSDVRVGQPQHF. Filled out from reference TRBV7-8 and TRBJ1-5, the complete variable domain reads GAGVSQSPRYKVAKRGQDVALRCDPISGHVSLFWYQQALGQGPEFLTYFQNEAQLDKSGLPSDRFFAERPEGSVSTLKIQRTQQEDSAVYLCASSDVRVGQPQHFGDGTRLSIL.

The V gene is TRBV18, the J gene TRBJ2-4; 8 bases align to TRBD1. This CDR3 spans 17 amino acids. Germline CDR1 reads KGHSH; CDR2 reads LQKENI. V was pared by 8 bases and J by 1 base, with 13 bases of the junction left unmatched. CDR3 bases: TGTGCCAGCGCCCCGGGACAGGAAGCTGCTGCCAAAAACATTCAGTACTTC. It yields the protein CASAPGQEAAAKNIQYF.

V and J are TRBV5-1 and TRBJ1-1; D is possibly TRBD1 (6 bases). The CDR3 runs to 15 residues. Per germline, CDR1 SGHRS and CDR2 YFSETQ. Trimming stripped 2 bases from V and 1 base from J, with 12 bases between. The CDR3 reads CASSFGTGRNTEAFF. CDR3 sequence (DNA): TGCGCCAGCAGCTTCGGAACAGGGCGGAACACTGAAGCTTTCTTT. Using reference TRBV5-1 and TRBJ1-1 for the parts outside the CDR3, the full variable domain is KAGVTQTPRYLIKTRGQQVTLSCSPISGHRSVSWYQQTPGQGLQFLFEYFSETQRNKGNFPGRFSGRQFSNSRSEMNVSTLELGDSALYLCASSFGTGRNTEAFFGQGTRLTVV.

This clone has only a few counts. The CDR3: CASRRDRGTDTQYF. CDR3 bases: TGTGCCAGCAGACGGGACAGGGGCACAGATACGCAGTATTTT. The chain employs TRBV6-5 and TRBJ2-3; TRBD1 agrees at 9 bases. With V trimmed by 6 bases and J by 1 base, 2 bases remained unmatched. Germline lookup yields CDR1 MNHEY and CDR2 SVGAGI. The CDR3 contains 14 residues.

CDR3 residues: CASSPSGGHTGELFF. CDR3 coding DNA: TGTGCCAGCAGCCCTAGCGGGGGGCACACCGGGGAGCTGTTTTTT. The chain uses TRBV7-9 and TRBJ2-2; TRBD2 aligns across 11 bases. The germline V gene has CDR1 SEHNR and CDR2 FQNEAQ (reference sequence). V shed 5 bases, J shed 3 bases, and the junction held 2 bases outside the gene matches. The CDR3 covers 15 residues.

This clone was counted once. CDR3 sequence: CARTRTSEETQYF. DNA of the CDR3: TGTGCCAGAACCCGGACTAGCGAGGAGACCCAGTACTTC. The chain carries TRBV5-3 and TRBJ2-5; 9 nucleotides match TRBD2. TRBV5-3 is an open reading frame whose function is uncertain. J lost 5 bases, V lost 6 bases, and 5 bases had no gene match. The length of the CDR3 is 13 residues.

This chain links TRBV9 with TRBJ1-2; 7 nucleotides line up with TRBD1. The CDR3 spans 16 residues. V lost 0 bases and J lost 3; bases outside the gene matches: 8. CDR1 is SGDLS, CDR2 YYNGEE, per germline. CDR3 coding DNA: TGTGCCAGCAGCGTAGACATGGCAGGGGGGTACTATGGCTACACCTTC. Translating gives CASSVDMAGGYYGYTF.

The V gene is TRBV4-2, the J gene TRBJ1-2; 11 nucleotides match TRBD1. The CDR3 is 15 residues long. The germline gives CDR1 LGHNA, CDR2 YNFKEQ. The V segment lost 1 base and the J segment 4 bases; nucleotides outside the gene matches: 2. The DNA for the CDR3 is TGTGCCAGCAGCCAAGTAGGACAGGGGGCCTATGGCTACACCTTC. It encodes CASSQVGQGAYGYTF.

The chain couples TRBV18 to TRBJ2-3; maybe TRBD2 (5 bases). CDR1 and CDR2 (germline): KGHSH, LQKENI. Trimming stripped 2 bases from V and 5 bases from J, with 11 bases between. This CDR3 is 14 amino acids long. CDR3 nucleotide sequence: TGTGCCAGCTCACCAGGGCTAGCACTAGATACGCAGTATTTT. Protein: CASSPGLALDTQYF.

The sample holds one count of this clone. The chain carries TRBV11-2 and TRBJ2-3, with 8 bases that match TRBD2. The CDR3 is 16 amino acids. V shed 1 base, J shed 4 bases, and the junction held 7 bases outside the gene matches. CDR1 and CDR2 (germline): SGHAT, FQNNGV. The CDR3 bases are TGTGCCAGCAGCTTAGGGGGCGCGGGGGGCCCAGATACGCAGTATTTT. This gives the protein CASSLGGAGGPDTQYF.

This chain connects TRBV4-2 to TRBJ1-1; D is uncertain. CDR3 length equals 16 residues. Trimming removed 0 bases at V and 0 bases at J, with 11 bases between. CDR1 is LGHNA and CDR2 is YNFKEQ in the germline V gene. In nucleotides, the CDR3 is TGTGCCAGCAGCCAAGAATGGCGGATAATGAACACTGAAGCTTTCTTT. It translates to CASSQEWRIMNTEAFF.

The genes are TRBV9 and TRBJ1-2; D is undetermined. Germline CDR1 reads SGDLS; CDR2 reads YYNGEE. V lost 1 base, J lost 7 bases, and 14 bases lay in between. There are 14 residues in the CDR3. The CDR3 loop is CASSVIGRGSGYTF. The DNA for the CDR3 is TGTGCCAGCAGCGTAATCGGCAGAGGGAGTGGCTACACCTTC.